These T cell receptor beta chains were read from a single sample in a study of blood T cell repertoires in COVID-19. Assay: immunoSEQ multiplex PCR; the TCRdb copy retains only in-frame clones and omits some. The data show 120,000 to 150,000 clones, roughly 81% seen once. The specimen sequenced was peripheral blood. The receptor set was obtained from a human donor with acute or convalescent COVID-19. The donor label of this sample is uncertain. The CDR3 runs from the conserved cysteine through the conserved F or W. Each record gives: CDR3 DNA, CDR3 protein, D gene, clone size, V gene, J gene. A D gene is named only where the DNA matches it firmly. Size is omitted from some rows. Given values are once, few, many or a class for expanded clones.

TGTGCCAGCAGTTACTCGGGCAGGGAAATTGGCTACACCTTC	CASSYSGREIGYTF	.	.	TRBV6-5	TRBJ1-2
TGTGCCAGCACCCCCCTGTGGGGACAGGGGTTCACTGAAGCTTTCTTT	CASTPLWGQGFTEAFF	TRBD1	.	TRBV9	TRBJ1-1
TGTGCCAGCAGCTGGCGCGGGACGGCCAAAAACATTCAGTACTTC	CASSWRGTAKNIQYF	.	.	TRBV5-6	TRBJ2-4
TGTGCCAGTAGTCCACCTTTGGGAGGGGCCCTACAGGATAGCAATCAGCCCCAGCATTTT	CASSPPLGGALQDSNQPQHF	.	.	TRBV19	TRBJ1-5
TGTGCCAGTAGTTTCCGGACAGGGTCAAGGTCACCCCTCCACTTT	CASSFRTGSRSPLHF	TRBD1	.	TRBV19	TRBJ1-6
TGTGCCTGGAGCGACCGGGACAGGGTCTATCAGCCCCAGCATTTT	CAWSDRDRVYQPQHF	TRBD1	.	TRBV30	TRBJ1-5
TGCGCCAGCAGCTCTCCGGGGGGCGGCTACACCTTC	CASSSPGGGYTF	.	.	TRBV5-1	TRBJ1-2
TGTGCCAGCAGACCGGGAGGGTCCAAAAACATTCAGTACTTC	CASRPGGSKNIQYF	TRBD2	.	TRBV27	TRBJ2-4
TGTGCCAGCAATAATGGGGGGGATGTTGAAAAACTGTTTTTT	CASNNGGDVEKLFF	.	.	TRBV9	TRBJ1-4
TGCGCCAGCAGCCAAGGTTTGGCGGGGGGCAGTAGGGACACTGAAGCTTTCTTT	CASSQGLAGGSRDTEAFF	.	.	TRBV4-1	TRBJ1-1
TGTGCCAGCAGCTTACACGGGGGACCTTACGGGCAGTACTTC	CASSLHGGPYGQYF	.	.	TRBV11-2	TRBJ2-7
TGTGCCAGCAGCCCTCACGGGACAGGGGAGGGGGCCTATGGCTACACCTTC	CASSPHGTGEGAYGYTF	TRBD1	.	TRBV7-2	TRBJ1-2
TGTGCCAGCAGCCCGGGCGGGCTAGCGGCCAATGAGCAGTTCTTC	CASSPGGLAANEQFF	TRBD2	few	TRBV5-6	TRBJ2-1
TGTGCCAGCAGCTTAGGGCTCTCCTTCTATGGCTACACCTTC	CASSLGLSFYGYTF	.	.	TRBV7-9	TRBJ1-2
TGTGCCACCAGTCCCATAGGGAGTAGAAATGAGCAGTTCTTC	CATSPIGSRNEQFF	.	.	TRBV24-1	TRBJ2-1
TGTGCCAGCAGCAAAGGGGGGGACAGGCTTGGGACTGAAGCTTTCTTT	CASSKGGDRLGTEAFF	.	.	TRBV21-1	TRBJ1-1
TGTGCCAGTAGTTCCCTTGACTTGAGCACTGAAGCTTTCTTT	CASSSLDLSTEAFF	.	.	TRBV19	TRBJ1-1